The T cell receptor (beta chain) under discussion was sequenced for a study of OX40 agonist ivuxolimab in advanced cancers. Overall study: In this trial design, patients received ivuxolimab intravenously at 0.01 to 10 mg/kg every 2 weeks.

Using immunoSEQ multiplex PCR, the repertoire was profiled, and TCRdb retains in-frame clones only, with some absent. Of around 62,000 clones listed, 88% are singletons. The CDR3 has 14 amino acids. CDR1 is LNHDA and CDR2 is SQIVND in the germline V gene (reference sequence). Trimming removed 11 bases at V and 8 bases at J, with 21 bases between. With regard to this clone: Its antigen is not known.

Study-wide points: The study observed clonal expansion of CD4+ and CD8+ blood T cells by week 6 at 0.1 to 3.0 mg/kg.

This specimen was CD4+ or CD8+ T cells sorted from blood, taken in a trial of the OX40 agonist ivuxolimab. The V and J genes are TRBV19 and TRBJ2-2; the D gene is possibly TRBD1 (6 bases). This clonotype originated in an adult with an advanced solid tumor such as melanoma, head and neck, liver or kidney cancer. CDR3 sequence: CASRTASVLGELFF. CDR3 bases: TGTGCCTCTCGGACAGCCTCGGTCCTGGGGGAGCTGTTTTTT.